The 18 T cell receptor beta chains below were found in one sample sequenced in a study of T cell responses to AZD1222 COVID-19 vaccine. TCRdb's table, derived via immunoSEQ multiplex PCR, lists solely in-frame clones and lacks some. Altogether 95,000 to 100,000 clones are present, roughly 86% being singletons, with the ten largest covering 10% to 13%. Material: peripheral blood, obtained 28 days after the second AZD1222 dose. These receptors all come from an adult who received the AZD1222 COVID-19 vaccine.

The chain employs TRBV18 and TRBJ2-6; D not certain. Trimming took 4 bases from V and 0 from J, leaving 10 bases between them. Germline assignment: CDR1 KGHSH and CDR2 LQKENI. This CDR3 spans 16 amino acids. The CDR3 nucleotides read TGTGCCAGCTCACACCAGACACTCTCTGGGGCCAACGTCCTGACTTTC. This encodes CASSHQTLSGANVLTF.

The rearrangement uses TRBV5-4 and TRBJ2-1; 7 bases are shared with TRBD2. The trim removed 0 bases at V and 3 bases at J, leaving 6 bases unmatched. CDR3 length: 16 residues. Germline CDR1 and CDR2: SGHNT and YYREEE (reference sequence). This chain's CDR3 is CASSLAVTSRYNEQFF. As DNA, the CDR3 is TGTGCCAGCAGCTTGGCTGTGACTAGCCGCTACAATGAGCAGTTCTTC.

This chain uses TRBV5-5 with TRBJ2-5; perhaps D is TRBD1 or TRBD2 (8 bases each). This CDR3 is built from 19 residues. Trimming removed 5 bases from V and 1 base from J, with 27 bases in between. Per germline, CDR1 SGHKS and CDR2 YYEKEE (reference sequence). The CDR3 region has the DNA TGTGCCAGCAGGCCCGACAGGGGTGGAAGCGGGGGATTCCAAGAGACCCAGTACTTC. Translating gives CASRPDRGGSGGFQETQYF.

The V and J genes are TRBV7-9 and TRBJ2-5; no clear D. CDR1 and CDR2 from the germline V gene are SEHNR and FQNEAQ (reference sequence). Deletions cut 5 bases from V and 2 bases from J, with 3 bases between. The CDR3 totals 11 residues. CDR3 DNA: TGTGCCAGCAGCCGACAAGAGACCCAGTACTTC. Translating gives CASSRQETQYF. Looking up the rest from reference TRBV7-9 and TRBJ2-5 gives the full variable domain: DTGVSQNPRHKITKRGQNVTFRCDPISEHNRLYWYRQTLGQGPEFLTYFQNEAQLEKSRLLSDRFSAERPKGSFSTLEIQRTEQGDSAMYLCASSRQETQYFGPGTRLLVL.

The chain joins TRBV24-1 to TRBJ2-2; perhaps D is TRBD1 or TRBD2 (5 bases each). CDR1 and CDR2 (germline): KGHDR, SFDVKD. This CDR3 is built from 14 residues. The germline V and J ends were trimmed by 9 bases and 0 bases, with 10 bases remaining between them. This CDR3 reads CATSGTTNTGELFF. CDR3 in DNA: TGTGCCACCTCCGGGACGACGAACACCGGGGAGCTGTTTTTT.

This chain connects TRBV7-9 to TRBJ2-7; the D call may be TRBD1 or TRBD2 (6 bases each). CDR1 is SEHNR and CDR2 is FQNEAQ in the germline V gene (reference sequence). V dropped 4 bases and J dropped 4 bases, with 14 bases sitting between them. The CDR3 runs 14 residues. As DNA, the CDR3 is TGTGCCAGCAGCTCGGGGGCTTCTGATTACGAGCAGTACTTC. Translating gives CASSSGASDYEQYF.

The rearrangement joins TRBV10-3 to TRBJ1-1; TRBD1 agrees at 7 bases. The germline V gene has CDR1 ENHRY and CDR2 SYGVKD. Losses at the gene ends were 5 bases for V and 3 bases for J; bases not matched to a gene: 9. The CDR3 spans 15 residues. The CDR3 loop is CAISTPGGQHTEAFF. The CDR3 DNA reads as TGTGCCATCAGTACACCGGGGGGACAGCACACTGAAGCTTTCTTT.

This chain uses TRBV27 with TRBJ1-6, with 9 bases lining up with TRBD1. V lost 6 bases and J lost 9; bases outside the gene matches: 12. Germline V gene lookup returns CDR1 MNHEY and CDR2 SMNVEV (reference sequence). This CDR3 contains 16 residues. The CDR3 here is CASRIAGTGSISPLHF. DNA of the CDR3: TGTGCCAGCAGGATCGCCGGGACAGGGTCAATTTCACCCCTCCACTTT.

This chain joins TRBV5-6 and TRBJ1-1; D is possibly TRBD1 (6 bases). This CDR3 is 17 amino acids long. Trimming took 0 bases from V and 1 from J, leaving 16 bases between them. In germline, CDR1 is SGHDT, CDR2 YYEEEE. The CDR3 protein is CASSLGVYRAENTEAFF. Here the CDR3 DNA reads TGTGCCAGCAGCTTGGGGGTGTACAGGGCCGAGAACACTGAAGCTTTCTTT.

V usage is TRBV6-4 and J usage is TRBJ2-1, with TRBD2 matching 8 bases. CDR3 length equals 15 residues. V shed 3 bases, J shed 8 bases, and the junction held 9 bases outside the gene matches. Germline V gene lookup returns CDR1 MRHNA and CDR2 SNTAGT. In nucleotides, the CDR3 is TGTGCCAGCAGTGAAGCCGGGACTAGTATAGATGAGCAGTTCTTC. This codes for CASSEAGTSIDEQFF.

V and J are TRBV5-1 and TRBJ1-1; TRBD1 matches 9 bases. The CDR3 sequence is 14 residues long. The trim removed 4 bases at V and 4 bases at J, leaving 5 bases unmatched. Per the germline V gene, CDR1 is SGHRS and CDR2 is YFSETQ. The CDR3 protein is CASSPQGALTEAFF. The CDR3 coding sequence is TGCGCCAGCAGCCCACAGGGGGCGCTCACTGAAGCTTTCTTT.

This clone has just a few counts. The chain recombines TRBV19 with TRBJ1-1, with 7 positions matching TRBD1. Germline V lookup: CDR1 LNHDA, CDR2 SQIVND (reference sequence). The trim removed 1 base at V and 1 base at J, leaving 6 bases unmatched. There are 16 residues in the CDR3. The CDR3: CASSIAPDRENTEAFF. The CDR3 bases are TGTGCCAGTAGTATAGCCCCAGACAGGGAGAACACTGAAGCTTTCTTT. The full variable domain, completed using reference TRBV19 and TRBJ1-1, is DGGITQSPKYLFRKEGQNVTLSCEQNLNHDAMYWYRQDPGQGLRLIYYSQIVNDFQKGDIAEGYSVSREKKESFPLTVTSAQKNPTAFYLCASSIAPDRENTEAFFGQGTRLTVV.

As DNA, the CDR3 is TGTGCCGCCAGCTTGACTAGCGGGGCCTACGAGCAGTACTTC. Translation: CAASLTSGAYEQYF. The chain links TRBV28 to TRBJ2-7; 11 nucleotides agree with TRBD2. The length of the CDR3 is 14 residues. Trimming cost V 11 bases and J 2 bases; bases outside gene matches: 8. The germline gives CDR1 MDHEN, CDR2 SYDVKM.

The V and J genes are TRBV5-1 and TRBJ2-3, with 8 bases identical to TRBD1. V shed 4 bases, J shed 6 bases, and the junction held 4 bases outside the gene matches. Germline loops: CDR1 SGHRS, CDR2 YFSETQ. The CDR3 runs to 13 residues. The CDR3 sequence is CASSGQGFDTQYF. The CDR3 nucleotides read TGCGCCAGCAGCGGACAGGGATTTGATACGCAGTATTTT.

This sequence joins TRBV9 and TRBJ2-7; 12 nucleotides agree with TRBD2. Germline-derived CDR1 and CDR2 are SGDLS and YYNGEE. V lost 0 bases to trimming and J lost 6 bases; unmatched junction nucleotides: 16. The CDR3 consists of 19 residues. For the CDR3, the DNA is TGTGCCAGCAGCGTAGCTAGCGGGCTAGCGGGGGGGCTTCAGGGCGAGCAGTACTTC. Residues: CASSVASGLAGGLQGEQYF.

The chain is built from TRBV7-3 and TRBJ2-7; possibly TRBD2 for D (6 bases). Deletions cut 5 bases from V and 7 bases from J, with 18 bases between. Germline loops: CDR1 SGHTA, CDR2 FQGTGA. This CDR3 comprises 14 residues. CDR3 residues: CASSPGQPAGEQYF. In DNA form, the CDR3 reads TGTGCCAGCAGCCCCGGACAACCCGCGGGAGAGCAGTACTTC. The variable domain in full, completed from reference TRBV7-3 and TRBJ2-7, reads GAGVSQTPSNKVTEKGKYVELRCDPISGHTALYWYRQSLGQGPEFLIYFQGTGAADDSGLPNDRFFAVRPEGSVSTLKIQRTERGDSAVYLCASSPGQPAGEQYFGPGTRLTVT.

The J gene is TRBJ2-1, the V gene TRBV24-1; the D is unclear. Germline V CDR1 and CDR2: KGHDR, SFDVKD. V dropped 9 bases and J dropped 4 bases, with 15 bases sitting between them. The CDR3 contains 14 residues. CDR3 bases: TGTGCCACCCAGACGATAGGCCCATACAATGAGCAGTTCTTC. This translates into CATQTIGPYNEQFF.

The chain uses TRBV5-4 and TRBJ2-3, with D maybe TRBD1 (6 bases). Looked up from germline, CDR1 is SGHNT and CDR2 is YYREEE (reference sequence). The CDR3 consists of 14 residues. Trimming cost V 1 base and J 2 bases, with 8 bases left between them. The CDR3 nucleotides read TGTGCCAGCAGCTTGCAGGGGTTCACAGATACGCAGTATTTT. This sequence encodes CASSLQGFTDTQYF.